The rows below give T cell receptor beta chains drawn from one sample of a study of response to subunit inactivated influenza vaccine. One entry per CDR3 protein results from TCRdb running MiXCR on the RT-PCR reads. The sample yields some 300,000 distinct CDR3 sequences, 22% seen once. The sample in question was PBMCs from blood, obtained approximately 22 months after vaccination. Receptor source: a man in his fifties or sixties who received an inactivated influenza vaccine. CDR3s include the opening cysteine and the closing phenylalanine or tryptophan. D genes are given only for firm matches. The listing skips clone size in some rows; elsewhere it reads once, few, many or a size class.

V gene: TRBV29-1
J gene: TRBJ2-1
clone size: many
D gene: -
CDR3 protein: CSVAHGVDEQFF
CDR3 DNA: TGCAGCGTTGCCCACGGGGTCGATGAGCAGTTCTTC

V gene: TRBV2
J gene: TRBJ2-7
clone size: few
D gene: TRBD1
CDR3 protein: CASTRDRDSYEQYF
CDR3 DNA: TGTGCCAGCACCCGGGACAGGGACTCCTACGAGCAGTACTTC

V gene: TRBV6-2/TRBV6-3
J gene: TRBJ2-5
clone size: -
D gene: TRBD1
CDR3 protein: CASGPTGGRETQYF
CDR3 DNA: TGTGCCAGCGGACCTACAGGGGGCAGGGAGACCCAGTACTTC

V gene: TRBV5-1
J gene: TRBJ2-1
clone size: -
D gene: TRBD2
CDR3 protein: CASSSGLAGDEQFF
CDR3 DNA: TGCGCCAGCAGCTCGGGACTAGCGGGAGATGAGCAGTTCTTC

V gene: TRBV3-1
J gene: TRBJ1-4
clone size: -
D gene: -
CDR3 protein: CASSQDGGDEKLFF
CDR3 DNA: TGTGCCAGCAGCCAAGATGGGGGCGACGAAAAACTGTTTTTT

V gene: TRBV20-1
J gene: TRBJ2-7
clone size: -
D gene: TRBD1
CDR3 protein: CSAVERDRVPYEQYF
CDR3 DNA: TGCAGTGCTGTTGAACGGGACAGGGTCCCCTACGAGCAGTACTTC

V gene: TRBV6-1
J gene: TRBJ2-2
clone size: few
D gene: TRBD2
CDR3 protein: CASSRAGTSVNTGELFF
CDR3 DNA: TGTGCCAGCAGTCGCGCCGGGACTAGCGTAAACACCGGGGAGCTGTTTTTT

V gene: TRBV29-1
J gene: TRBJ2-7
clone size: -
D gene: -
CDR3 protein: CSVVILGYEQYF
CDR3 DNA: TGCAGCGTTGTTATATTAGGTTACGAGCAGTACTTC

V gene: TRBV20-1
J gene: TRBJ1-2
clone size: many
D gene: -
CDR3 protein: CSAPDSLRVGYTF
CDR3 DNA: TGCAGTGCTCCAGACAGTCTTCGGGTAGGCTACACCTTC

V gene: TRBV12-3/TRBV12-4
J gene: TRBJ2-1
clone size: few
D gene: -
CDR3 protein: CASSPGVGEQFF
CDR3 DNA: TGTGCCAGCAGCCCCGGAGTGGGTGAGCAGTTCTTC

V gene: TRBV6-1
J gene: TRBJ1-5
clone size: many
D gene: -
CDR3 protein: CASSPRGGRGDQPQHF
CDR3 DNA: TGTGCCAGCAGTCCCCGTGGGGGGCGGGGCGATCAGCCCCAGCATTTT

V gene: TRBV24-1
J gene: TRBJ2-2
clone size: -
D gene: -
CDR3 protein: CATSSHFTGELFF
CDR3 DNA: TGTGCCACCAGTAGTCACTTCACCGGGGAGCTGTTTTTT

V gene: TRBV6-5
J gene: TRBJ1-5
clone size: few
D gene: -
CDR3 protein: CASSYEGVSNQPQHF
CDR3 DNA: TGTGCCAGCAGTTACGAGGGAGTAAGCAATCAGCCCCAGCATTTT

V gene: TRBV20-1
J gene: TRBJ1-1
clone size: -
D gene: -
CDR3 protein: CSANGRVNTEAFF
CDR3 DNA: TGCAGTGCCAACGGAAGGGTGAACACTGAAGCTTTCTTT

V gene: TRBV11-2
J gene: TRBJ2-5
clone size: -
D gene: TRBD2
CDR3 protein: CASSLGLAGGLYQETQYF
CDR3 DNA: TGTGCCAGCAGCTTAGGGTTGGCGGGAGGTCTGTACCAAGAGACCCAGTACTTC

V gene: TRBV20-1
J gene: TRBJ1-6
clone size: few
D gene: -
CDR3 protein: CSARRFAGGFSNSPLHF
CDR3 DNA: TGCAGTGCTAGGAGATTTGCGGGAGGGTTTAGTAATTCACCCCTCCACTTT

V gene: TRBV20-1
J gene: TRBJ1-5
clone size: few
D gene: TRBD1
CDR3 protein: CSANPGTAANQPQHF
CDR3 DNA: TGCAGTGCTAACCCGGGGACAGCGGCAAATCAGCCCCAGCATTTT

V gene: TRBV9
J gene: TRBJ1-5
clone size: -
D gene: TRBD1
CDR3 protein: CASSAGGGGNQPQHF
CDR3 DNA: TGTGCCAGCAGCGCAGGGGGCGGGGGCAATCAGCCCCAGCATTTT

V gene: TRBV7-9
J gene: TRBJ1-6
clone size: -
D gene: -
CDR3 protein: CASSLMVPPLHF
CDR3 DNA: TGTGCCAGCAGCTTAATGGTTCCACCCCTCCACTTT

V gene: TRBV29-1
J gene: TRBJ2-5
clone size: -
D gene: -
CDR3 protein: CSVPGETWETQYF
CDR3 DNA: TGCAGCGTACCGGGAGAAACTTGGGAGACCCAGTACTTC

V gene: TRBV20-1
J gene: TRBJ2-2
clone size: few
D gene: -
CDR3 protein: CSARGIYTGELFF
CDR3 DNA: TGCAGTGCTAGAGGTATCTACACCGGGGAGCTGTTTTTT

V gene: TRBV12-3/TRBV12-4
J gene: TRBJ2-7
clone size: -
D gene: -
CDR3 protein: CASTPDGVYEQYF
CDR3 DNA: TGTGCCAGCACCCCAGATGGGGTCTACGAGCAGTACTTC

V gene: TRBV9
J gene: TRBJ1-6
clone size: few
D gene: TRBD1
CDR3 protein: CASSGTGVNSPLHF
CDR3 DNA: TGTGCCAGCAGCGGGACAGGCGTCAATTCACCCCTCCACTTT

V gene: TRBV20-1
J gene: TRBJ2-1
clone size: few
D gene: -
CDR3 protein: CSAVSRDFSYNEQFF
CDR3 DNA: TGCAGTGCCGTGTCCCGGGACTTCTCCTACAATGAGCAGTTCTTC

V gene: TRBV30
J gene: TRBJ2-3
clone size: -
D gene: -
CDR3 protein: CAWSYFPPWGASTDTQYF
CDR3 DNA: TGTGCCTGGAGTTACTTTCCCCCATGGGGGGCTAGCACAGATACGCAGTATTTT

V gene: TRBV12-3/TRBV12-4
J gene: TRBJ1-2
clone size: -
D gene: -
CDR3 protein: CASKDEVAYGYTF
CDR3 DNA: TGTGCCAGCAAGGACGAGGTTGCCTATGGCTACACCTTC

V gene: TRBV12-3/TRBV12-4
J gene: TRBJ1-2
clone size: -
D gene: -
CDR3 protein: CASSSGRPYGYTF
CDR3 DNA: TGTGCCAGCAGTTCAGGTCGGCCCTATGGCTACACCTTC

V gene: TRBV7-8
J gene: TRBJ2-2
clone size: -
D gene: -
CDR3 protein: CASRPGRLAGPPNTGELFF
CDR3 DNA: TGTGCCAGCCGACCGGGACGACTCGCGGGGCCTCCGAACACCGGGGAGCTGTTTTTT

V gene: TRBV23-1
J gene: TRBJ2-2
clone size: once
D gene: TRBD1
CDR3 protein: CASSPYLPSWTGEFGELFF
CDR3 DNA: TGCGCCAGCAGTCCCTACCTACCCTCTTGGACAGGGGAGTTCGGGGAGCTGTTTTTT

V gene: TRBV5-4
J gene: TRBJ1-2
clone size: -
D gene: -
CDR3 protein: CASSFNGYGYTF
CDR3 DNA: TGTGCCAGCAGCTTCAACGGCTATGGCTACACCTTC

V gene: TRBV7-8
J gene: TRBJ1-5
clone size: many
D gene: -
CDR3 protein: CASSSSHGSNQPQHF
CDR3 DNA: TGTGCCAGCAGCAGTAGTCACGGGAGCAATCAGCCCCAGCATTTT

V gene: TRBV20-1
J gene: TRBJ1-3
clone size: -
D gene: -
CDR3 protein: CSAWYISGNTIYF
CDR3 DNA: TGCAGTGCTTGGTACATCTCTGGAAACACCATATATTTT

V gene: TRBV5-1
J gene: TRBJ1-1
clone size: few
D gene: -
CDR3 protein: CASFLSGPNTEAFF
CDR3 DNA: -

V gene: TRBV7-9
J gene: TRBJ2-3
clone size: few
D gene: -
CDR3 protein: CASSLGAGAFLNTQYF
CDR3 DNA: TGTGCCAGCAGCTTAGGAGCAGGGGCTTTTTTAAATACGCAGTATTTT

V gene: TRBV7-2
J gene: TRBJ2-3
clone size: -
D gene: TRBD2
CDR3 protein: CASSFYFTSGTDTQYF
CDR3 DNA: TGTGCCAGCAGCTTTTATTTTACTAGCGGAACAGATACGCAGTATTTT

V gene: TRBV20-1
J gene: TRBJ2-1
clone size: -
D gene: -
CDR3 protein: CSARDTLASEQFF
CDR3 DNA: TGCAGTGCTAGAGACACCCTAGCATCTGAGCAGTTCTTC

V gene: TRBV3-1
J gene: TRBJ2-1
clone size: -
D gene: TRBD2
CDR3 protein: CASSPRLAGIDNEQFF
CDR3 DNA: TGTGCCAGCAGCCCGAGACTAGCGGGAATCGACAATGAGCAGTTCTTC

V gene: TRBV20-1
J gene: TRBJ1-1
clone size: -
D gene: -
CDR3 protein: CSGGRGNTEAFF
CDR3 DNA: TGCAGTGGGGGGAGGGGAAACACTGAAGCTTTCTTT

V gene: TRBV11-2
J gene: TRBJ2-5
clone size: -
D gene: TRBD1
CDR3 protein: CASSQFMGQFYVGKGQETQYF
CDR3 DNA: TGTGCCAGCAGCCAATTCATGGGACAGTTCTATGTAGGGAAAGGACAAGAGACCCAGTACTTC

V gene: TRBV5-1
J gene: TRBJ2-1
clone size: -
D gene: TRBD2
CDR3 protein: CASSLASSGRNEQFF
CDR3 DNA: TGCGCCAGCAGCTTGGCGTCTAGCGGGAGAAATGAGCAGTTCTTC

V gene: TRBV7-2
J gene: TRBJ1-2
clone size: few
D gene: TRBD1
CDR3 protein: CASSREGTGGIGGYTF
CDR3 DNA: TGTGCCAGCAGCAGAGAGGGGACAGGGGGTATAGGTGGCTACACCTTC

V gene: TRBV10-1
J gene: TRBJ2-7
clone size: -
D gene: -
CDR3 protein: CASSFNEQYF
CDR3 DNA: TGCGCCAGCAGTTTCAACGAGCAGTACTTC

V gene: TRBV29-1
J gene: TRBJ1-1
clone size: many
D gene: -
CDR3 protein: CSARATTYTEAFF
CDR3 DNA: TGCAGCGCCCGGGCCACGACCTACACTGAAGCTTTCTTT

V gene: TRBV11-2
J gene: TRBJ2-1
clone size: -
D gene: -
CDR3 protein: CASTQDLGRGGEQFF
CDR3 DNA: TGTGCCAGCACGCAGGACCTGGGACGAGGCGGTGAGCAGTTCTTC

V gene: TRBV18
J gene: TRBJ2-3
clone size: -
D gene: -
CDR3 protein: CASSPESDTQYF
CDR3 DNA: TGTGCCAGCTCACCAGAGTCAGATACGCAGTATTTT

V gene: TRBV3-1
J gene: TRBJ2-7
clone size: -
D gene: -
CDR3 protein: CASSQAGSQYF
CDR3 DNA: TGTGCCAGCAGCCAGGCGGGATCGCAGTACTTC

V gene: TRBV20-1
J gene: TRBJ2-7
clone size: -
D gene: TRBD2
CDR3 protein: CSARGLAGDEQYF
CDR3 DNA: TGCAGTGCTAGGGGACTAGCGGGTGACGAGCAGTACTTC

V gene: TRBV20-1
J gene: TRBJ1-5
clone size: -
D gene: TRBD1
CDR3 protein: CSAKTGGEQPQHF
CDR3 DNA: TGCAGTGCAAAGACAGGGGGCGAGCAGCCCCAGCATTTT

V gene: TRBV7-9
J gene: TRBJ2-7
clone size: -
D gene: -
CDR3 protein: CASTSASYEQYF
CDR3 DNA: TGTGCCAGCACTTCCGCCTCCTACGAGCAGTACTTC

V gene: TRBV6-5
J gene: TRBJ1-6
clone size: -
D gene: TRBD1
CDR3 protein: CASREGQGIGSPLHF
CDR3 DNA: TGTGCCAGCAGGGAGGGACAGGGGATCGGTTCACCCCTCCACTTT

V gene: TRBV5-1
J gene: TRBJ2-1
clone size: -
D gene: -
CDR3 protein: CASGTGSSYNEQFF
CDR3 DNA: TGCGCCAGCGGGACGGGAAGCTCCTACAATGAGCAGTTCTTC

V gene: TRBV4-3
J gene: TRBJ2-3
clone size: few
D gene: -
CDR3 protein: CASSQTGRGTDTQYF
CDR3 DNA: TGCGCCAGCAGCCAAACGGGACGGGGGACAGATACGCAGTATTTT

V gene: TRBV21-1
J gene: TRBJ1-5
clone size: -
D gene: -
CDR3 protein: CASRPPGLVNQLQHF
CDR3 DNA: TGTGCCAGCAGACCGCCGGGCCTCGTCAATCAGCTCCAGCATTTT

V gene: TRBV2
J gene: TRBJ2-7
clone size: -
D gene: TRBD1
CDR3 protein: CASSATGATLGEQYF
CDR3 DNA: TGTGCCAGCAGCGCGACAGGGGCGACCCTAGGAGAGCAGTACTTC

V gene: TRBV3-1
J gene: TRBJ2-5
clone size: -
D gene: -
CDR3 protein: CASTPRSRVQETQYF
CDR3 DNA: TGTGCCAGCACCCCAAGATCGAGGGTACAGGAGACCCAGTACTTC

V gene: TRBV5-1
J gene: TRBJ2-5
clone size: few
D gene: TRBD1
CDR3 protein: CASSASTGGETQYF
CDR3 DNA: TGCGCCAGCAGCGCGTCTACAGGGGGGGAGACCCAGTACTTC